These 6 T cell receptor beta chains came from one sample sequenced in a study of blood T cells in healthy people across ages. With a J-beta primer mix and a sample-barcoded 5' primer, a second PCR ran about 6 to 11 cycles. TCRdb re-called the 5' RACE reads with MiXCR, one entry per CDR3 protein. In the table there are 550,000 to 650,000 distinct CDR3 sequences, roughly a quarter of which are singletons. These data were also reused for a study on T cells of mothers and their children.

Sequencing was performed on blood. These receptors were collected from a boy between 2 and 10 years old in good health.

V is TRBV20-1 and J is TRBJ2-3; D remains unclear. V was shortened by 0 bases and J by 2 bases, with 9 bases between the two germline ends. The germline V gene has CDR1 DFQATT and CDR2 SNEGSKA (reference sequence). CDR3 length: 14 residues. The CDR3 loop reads CSARDSRTTDTQYF. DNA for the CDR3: TGCAGTGCTAGAGATTCTAGGACCACAGATACGCAGTATTTT.

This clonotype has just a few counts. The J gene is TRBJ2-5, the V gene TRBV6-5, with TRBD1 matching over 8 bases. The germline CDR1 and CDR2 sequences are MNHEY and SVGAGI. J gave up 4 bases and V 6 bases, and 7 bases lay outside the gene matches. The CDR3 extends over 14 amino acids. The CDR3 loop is CASRTGASAETQYF. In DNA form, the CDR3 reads TGTGCCAGCAGGACAGGGGCGTCGGCAGAGACCCAGTACTTC.

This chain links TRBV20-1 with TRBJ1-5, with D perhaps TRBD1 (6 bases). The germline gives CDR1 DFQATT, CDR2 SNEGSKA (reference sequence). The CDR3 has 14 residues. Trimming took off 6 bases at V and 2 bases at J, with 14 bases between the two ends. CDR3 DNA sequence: TGCAGTGCGATGGGGGGCATGGGCAATCAGCCCCAGCATTTT. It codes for CSAMGGMGNQPQHF.

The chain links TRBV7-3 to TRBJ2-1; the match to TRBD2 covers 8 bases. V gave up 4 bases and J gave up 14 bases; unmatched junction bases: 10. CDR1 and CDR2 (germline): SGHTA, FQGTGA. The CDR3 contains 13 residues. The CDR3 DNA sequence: TGTGCCAGCAGCTCTCAGCCGGGAGGGATTGAGTTCTTC. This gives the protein CASSSQPGGIEFF. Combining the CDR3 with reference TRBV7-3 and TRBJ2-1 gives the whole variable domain GAGVSQTPSNKVTEKGKYVELRCDPISGHTALYWYRQSLGQGPEFLIYFQGTGAADDSGLPNDRFFAVRPEGSVSTLKIQRTERGDSAVYLCASSSQPGGIEFFGPGTRLTVL.

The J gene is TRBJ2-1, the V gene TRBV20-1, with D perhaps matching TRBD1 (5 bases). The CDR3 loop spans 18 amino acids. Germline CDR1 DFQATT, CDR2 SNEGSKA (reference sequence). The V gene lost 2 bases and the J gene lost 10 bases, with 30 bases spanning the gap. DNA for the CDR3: TGCAGTGCTAGACGGCCAGGGTACTTGTCTGCCCCCAATCGGGAGCAGTTCTTC. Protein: CSARRPGYLSAPNREQFF.

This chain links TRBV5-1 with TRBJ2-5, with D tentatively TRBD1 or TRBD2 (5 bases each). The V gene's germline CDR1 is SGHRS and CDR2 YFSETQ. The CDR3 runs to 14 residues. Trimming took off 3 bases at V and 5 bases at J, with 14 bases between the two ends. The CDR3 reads CASSYNSRDETQYF. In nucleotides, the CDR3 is TGCGCCAGCAGCTATAACAGTCGGGACGAGACCCAGTACTTC. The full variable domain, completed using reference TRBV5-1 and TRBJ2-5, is KAGVTQTPRYLIKTRGQQVTLSCSPISGHRSVSWYQQTPGQGLQFLFEYFSETQRNKGNFPGRFSGRQFSNSRSEMNVSTLELGDSALYLCASSYNSRDETQYFGPGTRLLVL.